One sample yielded the 26 T cell receptor beta chains listed below, sequenced in a study of technical replicates of blood from a handful of donors. Profiled with immunoSEQ multiplex PCR; TCRdb holds only in-frame clones, not every one. The sample has fewer than 100,000 clones, about nine tenths seen once. The sequenced sample consisted of T cells isolated from PBMCs. These TCRs come from a human donor in good health.

J is TRBJ1-1 and V is TRBV5-8; the D gene is possibly TRBD1 (5 bases). Trimming removed 4 bases at V and 1 base at J, with 8 bases between. Germline CDR1 SGHTS, CDR2 YDEGEE. This CDR3 comprises 13 residues. In DNA, the CDR3 is TGTGCCAGCAGCGTTACAGGGAACACTGAAGCTTTCTTT. Translation gives CASSVTGNTEAFF.

The rearrangement joins TRBV4-3 to TRBJ2-7, with D perhaps TRBD1 (8 bases). CDR1 is LGHNA and CDR2 is YSLEER in the germline V gene. This CDR3 is built from 14 residues. V shed 4 bases and J shed 5 bases, with 15 bases lying between them. The CDR3 DNA reads as TGCGCCAGCAGCCTTGGACAGGGAGGGAACGAGCAGTACTTC. Protein product: CASSLGQGGNEQYF.

V and J are TRBV18 and TRBJ1-1; 8 bases match TRBD1. This CDR3 comprises 17 residues. Trimming at V came to 2 bases and at J to 2 bases, leaving 10 bases not matched to a gene. Germline-derived CDR1 and CDR2 are KGHSH and LQKENI. Here the CDR3 reads CASSPRSTGGTNTEAFF. For the CDR3, the DNA is TGTGCCAGCTCACCAAGAAGTACAGGGGGAACTAACACTGAAGCTTTCTTT.

V is TRBV9 and J is TRBJ2-6; possibly TRBD1 for D (5 bases). The CDR3 sequence is 15 residues long. The V and J ends lost 0 bases and 1 base respectively, with 5 bases between them. Germline lookup yields CDR1 SGDLS and CDR2 YYNGEE. The CDR3 sequence is CASSVAGSGANVLTF. CDR3 nucleotide sequence: TGTGCCAGCAGCGTAGCAGGGTCTGGGGCCAACGTCCTGACTTTC.

The CDR3 loop is CSVEQTGFTEAFF. The CDR3 nucleotides are TGCAGCGTTGAACAAACAGGGTTCACTGAAGCTTTCTTT. The chain recombines TRBV29-1 with TRBJ1-1; possible D gene TRBD1, 6 bases. The length of the CDR3 is 13 residues. V dropped 2 bases and J dropped 4 bases, with 11 bases sitting between them. The germline gives CDR1 SQVTM, CDR2 ANQGSEA.

This clone was picked up one time. The CDR3 nucleotides read TGTGCCAGCAGCTTAGATAGGGGGGGCTACGAGCAGTACTTC. Its translation: CASSLDRGGYEQYF. V usage is TRBV7-9 and J usage is TRBJ2-7; TRBD2 might be the D (7 bases). Deletions cut 1 base from V and 3 bases from J, with 10 bases between. The CDR3 sequence is 14 residues long. The germline V gene has CDR1 SEHNR and CDR2 FQNEAQ (reference sequence).

V is TRBV7-2 and J is TRBJ2-6, with 10 bases lining up with TRBD1. V shed 3 bases, J shed 0 bases, and the junction held 5 bases outside the gene matches. Germline lookup yields CDR1 SGHTA and CDR2 FQGNSA. The CDR3 has 18 residues. The CDR3 nucleotides are TGTGCCAGCAGCTTGACAGGGGGCCCTCCCTCTGGGGCCAACGTCCTGACTTTC. Translated: CASSLTGGPPSGANVLTF.

The V call is TRBV7-9, the J call TRBJ2-1; 9 bases are shared with TRBD2. This CDR3 is built from 14 residues. V trimming: 1 base; J trimming: 5 bases; junction bases outside the gene matches: 0. Germline-derived CDR1 and CDR2 are SEHNR and FQNEAQ (reference sequence). The CDR3: CASSLGLADNEQFF. CDR3 sequence (DNA): TGTGCCAGCAGCTTAGGACTAGCGGACAATGAGCAGTTCTTC.

The rearrangement uses TRBV18 and TRBJ1-5; no reliable D call. The germline gives CDR1 KGHSH, CDR2 LQKENI. V lost 6 bases and J 5 bases, leaving 23 bases between the germline ends. The CDR3 consists of 17 residues. The CDR3 coding sequence is TGTGCCAGCTCCGAGGATCGACGGAGTAGCTTACATCAGCCCCAGCATTTT. Its translation is CASSEDRRSSLHQPQHF.

Notes on this clone: One end of the junction varies from germline; a read error may be responsible. The chain uses TRBV7-9 and TRBJ1-5; D call uncertain. This CDR3 comprises 16 residues. CDR1 is SEHNR, CDR2 FQNEAQ, per germline (reference sequence). CDR3 sequence: CASSLAGLHSNQPQHF. The CDR3 region has the DNA TGTGCCAGCAGCCTAGCAGGACTTCATAGCAATCAGCCCCAGCATTTT.

This rearrangement joins TRBV30 to TRBJ1-2; D perhaps matches TRBD1 (5 bases). The ends were cut back, 0 bases at V and 7 bases at J, with 9 bases in the middle. From germline, CDR1 is GTSNPN and CDR2 SVGIG (reference sequence). The CDR3 extends over 12 amino acids. CDR3: CAWSVPGGGYTF. CDR3 DNA: TGTGCCTGGAGTGTACCCGGGGGTGGCTACACCTTC.

The V and J genes are TRBV19 and TRBJ1-3; TRBD1 matches 8 bases. This CDR3 is 16 amino acids long. Germline CDR1 LNHDA, CDR2 SQIVND (reference sequence). The J segment lost 0 bases and the V segment lost 5 bases, leaving 6 bases of the junction unmatched. The CDR3 sequence: CASSGDRYLSGNTIYF. The CDR3 region has the DNA TGTGCCAGTAGTGGGGACAGGTACCTCTCTGGAAACACCATATATTTT.

The chain employs TRBV7-9 and TRBJ2-7; a possible D gene is TRBD2 (6 bases). Trimming took off 5 bases at V and 1 base at J, with 15 bases between the two ends. The germline V gene encodes CDR1 SEHNR and CDR2 FQNEAQ (reference sequence). There are 15 residues in the CDR3. CDR3 sequence reads: CASSSWTRESYEQYF. CDR3 in DNA: TGTGCCAGCAGCAGCTGGACACGGGAGTCCTACGAGCAGTACTTC.

The V gene is TRBV29-1, the J gene TRBJ2-1, with 10 bases fitting TRBD2. Germline V gives CDR1 SQVTM, CDR2 ANQGSEA. The CDR3 has 13 amino acids. In DNA, the CDR3 is TGCGCCACTATAGCGGGAGGACACAATGAGCAGTTCTTC. This codes for CATIAGGHNEQFF.

The rearrangement uses TRBV18 and TRBJ1-3; TRBD1 matches 7 bases. V trimming: 3 bases; J trimming: 3 bases; junction bases outside the gene matches: 11. Germline V gene lookup returns CDR1 KGHSH and CDR2 LQKENI. There are 17 residues in the CDR3. CDR3 residues: CASSPGTAHQGGNTIYF. CDR3 DNA sequence: TGTGCCAGCTCACCGGGGACAGCTCACCAGGGTGGAAACACCATATATTTT.

The rearrangement uses TRBV28 and TRBJ2-1; possibly TRBD1 for D (7 bases). The CDR3 runs to 14 residues. V lost 5 bases, J lost 7 bases, and 15 bases lay in between. In germline, CDR1 is MDHEN, CDR2 SYDVKM. The CDR3 bases are TGTGCCAGCAGTCTTGTCAGGGGGAGGAATGAGCAGTTCTTC. This codes for CASSLVRGRNEQFF.

This clone turned up a few times. The chain employs TRBV6-5 and TRBJ1-1, with a tentative D call TRBD1 (6 bases). CDR1 MNHEY and CDR2 SVGAGI come from the germline V gene. The CDR3 contains 13 residues. Trimming shortened V by 3 bases and J by 4 bases, and 9 bases separated the two germline ends. CDR3 loop: CASSYQGTTEAFF. The CDR3, as DNA: TGTGCCAGCAGTTATCAGGGGACCACTGAAGCTTTCTTT.

The V and J genes are TRBV7-9 and TRBJ1-5; a weak D match, TRBD1 (6 bases). This CDR3 is built from 14 residues. V was pared by 0 bases and J by 6 bases, with 9 bases between. In germline, CDR1 is SEHNR, CDR2 FQNEAQ (reference sequence). CDR3 region: CASSLAGGAQPQHF. The CDR3 bases are TGTGCCAGCAGCTTAGCGGGGGGGGCTCAGCCCCAGCATTTT. Full variable domain (remainder filled in from reference TRBV7-9 and TRBJ1-5): DTGVSQNPRHKITKRGQNVTFRCDPISEHNRLYWYRQTLGQGPEFLTYFQNEAQLEKSRLLSDRFSAERPKGSFSTLEIQRTEQGDSAMYLCASSLAGGAQPQHFGDGTRLSIL.

This rearrangement joins TRBV2 to TRBJ2-7; D might be TRBD1 (6 bases). Germline assignment: CDR1 SNHLY and CDR2 FYNNEI. V was pared by 2 bases and J by 2 bases, with 13 bases between. CDR3 length: 15 amino acids. CDR3 bases: TGTGCCAGCAGTGAAATGCCAGGGGTTACCTACGAGCAGTACTTC. Translating it yields CASSEMPGVTYEQYF.

V gene TRBV5-8 combines with J gene TRBJ2-3; TRBD1 aligns across 7 bases. J lost 0 bases, V lost 5 bases, and 6 bases had no gene match. The CDR3 sequence is 15 residues long. Germline values: CDR1 SGHTS, CDR2 YDEGEE. The CDR3 is CASSPGTASTDTQYF. DNA of the CDR3: TGTGCCAGCAGTCCCGGGACAGCTAGCACAGATACGCAGTATTTT.

In DNA form, the CDR3 reads TGTGCCAGCAGCCATCCAGCGGGAGGAAATGAGCAGTTCTTC. Translation: CASSHPAGGNEQFF. The chain couples TRBV4-2 to TRBJ2-1; 9 nucleotides match TRBD2. Per germline, CDR1 LGHNA and CDR2 YNFKEQ. The CDR3 spans 14 residues. V shed 3 bases and J 7 bases; nucleotides not matched to a gene: 4.

Only one count was recorded for this clone. The rearrangement joins TRBV6-6 to TRBJ2-7; perhaps TRBD1 as D (6 bases). V shed 4 bases and J shed 5 bases, with 9 bases lying between them. The germline V gene encodes CDR1 MNHNY and CDR2 SVGAGI (reference sequence). The length of the CDR3 is 12 residues. CDR3 loop: CASSSRGHEQYF. CDR3 nucleotide sequence: TGTGCCAGCAGTTCCAGGGGACACGAGCAGTACTTC.

This sequence joins TRBV4-3 and TRBJ2-1; TRBD1 might be the D (6 bases). CDR1 is LGHNA and CDR2 is YSLEER in the germline V gene. Between the trimmed V and J ends, which lost 1 base and 8 bases, there was a span of 12 bases. The CDR3 extends over 14 amino acids. The CDR3 DNA sequence: TGCGCCAGCAGCCAAGGGCAGGGGTTTGATGAGCAGTTCTTC. Translated, it gives CASSQGQGFDEQFF.

The table lists this clone with a count of one. J is TRBJ2-5 and V is TRBV9; 7 bases line up with TRBD1. Trimming took 4 bases from V and 3 from J; bases not matched to a gene: 6. Germline V gives CDR1 SGDLS, CDR2 YYNGEE. CDR3 length equals 14 residues. The CDR3, as DNA: TGTGCCAGCAGCTTCGGGACAGAAAAAGAGACCCAGTACTTC. Translating it yields CASSFGTEKETQYF.

The rearrangement joins TRBV7-9 to TRBJ2-4; 7 bases are a match to TRBD2. Per germline, CDR1 SEHNR and CDR2 FQNEAQ (reference sequence). The trim removed 3 bases at V and 8 bases at J, leaving 1 base unmatched. The CDR3 runs to 12 residues. The DNA of the CDR3 is TGTGCCAGCAGCTTGGGGGGGGACATTCAGTACTTC. Amino acids: CASSLGGDIQYF.

This clone has only one observation. The chain employs TRBV28 and TRBJ1-5; 7 bases line up with TRBD1. CDR1 is MDHEN, CDR2 SYDVKM, per germline. This CDR3 has 15 amino acids. V trimming: 7 bases; J trimming: 6 bases; junction bases outside the gene matches: 12. In DNA form, the CDR3 reads TGTGCCAGCACCCTAGGGTGGGACAGCGGTCAGCCCCAGCATTTT. Protein: CASTLGWDSGQPQHF.